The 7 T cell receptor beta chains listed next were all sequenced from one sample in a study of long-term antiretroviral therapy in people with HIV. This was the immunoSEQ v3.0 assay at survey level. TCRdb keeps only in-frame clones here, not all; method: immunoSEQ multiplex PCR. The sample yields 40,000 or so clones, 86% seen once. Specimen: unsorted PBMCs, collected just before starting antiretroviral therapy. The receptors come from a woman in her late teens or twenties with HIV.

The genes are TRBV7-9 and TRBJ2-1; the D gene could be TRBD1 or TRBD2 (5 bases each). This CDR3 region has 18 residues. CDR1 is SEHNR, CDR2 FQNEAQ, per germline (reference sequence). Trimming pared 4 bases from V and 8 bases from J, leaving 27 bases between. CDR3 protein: CASSSSGRPGASRYEQFF. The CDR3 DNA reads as TGTGCCAGCAGCTCAAGTGGCCGCCCTGGGGCTAGCCGGTATGAGCAGTTCTTC.

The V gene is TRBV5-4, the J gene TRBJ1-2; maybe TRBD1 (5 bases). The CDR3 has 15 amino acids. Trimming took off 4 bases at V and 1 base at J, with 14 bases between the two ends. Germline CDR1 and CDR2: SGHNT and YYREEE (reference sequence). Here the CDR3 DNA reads TGTGCCAGCAGCCGACAGTTGGGGGGTAACTATGGCTACACCTTC. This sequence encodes CASSRQLGGNYGYTF.

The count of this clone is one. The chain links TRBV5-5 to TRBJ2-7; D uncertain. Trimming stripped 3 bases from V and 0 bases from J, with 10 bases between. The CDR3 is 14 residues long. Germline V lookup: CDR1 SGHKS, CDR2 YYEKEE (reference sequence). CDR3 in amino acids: CASSSYQTSYEQYF. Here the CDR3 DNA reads TGTGCCAGCAGCTCCTATCAAACCTCCTACGAGCAGTACTTC.

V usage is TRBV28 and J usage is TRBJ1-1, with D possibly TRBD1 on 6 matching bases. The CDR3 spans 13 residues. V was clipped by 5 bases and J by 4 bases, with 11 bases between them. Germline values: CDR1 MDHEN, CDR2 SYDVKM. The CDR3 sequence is CASSLGHLTEAFF. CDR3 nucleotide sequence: TGTGCCAGCAGTCTGGGACACCTCACTGAAGCTTTCTTT.

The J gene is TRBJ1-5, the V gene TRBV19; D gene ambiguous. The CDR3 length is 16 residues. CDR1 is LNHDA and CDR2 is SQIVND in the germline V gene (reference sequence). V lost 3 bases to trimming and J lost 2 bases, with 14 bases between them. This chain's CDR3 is CASSIMVLRCNQPQHF. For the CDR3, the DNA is TGTGCCAGTAGTATCATGGTCCTCAGATGCAATCAGCCCCAGCATTTT.

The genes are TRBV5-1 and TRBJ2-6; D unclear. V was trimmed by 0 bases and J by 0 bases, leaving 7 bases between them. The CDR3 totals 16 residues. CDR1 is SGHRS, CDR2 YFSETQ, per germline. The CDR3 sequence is CASSLVGYSGANVLTF. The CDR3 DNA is TGCGCCAGCAGCTTGGTGGGGTACTCTGGGGCCAACGTCCTGACTTTC. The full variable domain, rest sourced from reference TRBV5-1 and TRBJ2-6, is KAGVTQTPRYLIKTRGQQVTLSCSPISGHRSVSWYQQTPGQGLQFLFEYFSETQRNKGNFPGRFSGRQFSNSRSEMNVSTLELGDSALYLCASSLVGYSGANVLTFGAGSRLTVL.

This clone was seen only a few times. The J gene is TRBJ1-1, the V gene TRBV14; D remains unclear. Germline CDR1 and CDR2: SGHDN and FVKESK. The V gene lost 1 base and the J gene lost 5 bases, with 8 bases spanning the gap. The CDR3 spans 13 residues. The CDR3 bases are TGTGCCAGCAGCCAAGCCGCTAGAACTGAAGCTTTCTTT. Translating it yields CASSQAARTEAFF.